One sample yielded the 30 T cell receptor beta chains listed below, sequenced in a study of T cells in Graves' hyperthyroidism and ophthalmopathy. RNA transcripts served as the template for amplifying TCR beta CDR3 regions. A set of HTBI primers served as the primers for a first-round RT-PCR of the TCR CDR3. TCRdb reanalysed the multiplex PCR reads using MiXCR and keeps one entry per CDR3 protein. In the table there are 500,000 to 650,000 distinct CDR3 sequences, roughly 15% of which are singletons. The specimen sequenced was blood. These receptors came from a woman aged 45-60 years with Graves' ophthalmopathy.

This clonotype showed up just a few times. The chain combines TRBV28 with TRBJ2-5; 8 positions match TRBD1. Germline values: CDR1 MDHEN, CDR2 SYDVKM. V lost 5 bases to trimming and J lost 2 bases; unmatched junction nucleotides: 4. CDR3 size: 14 residues. CDR3 nucleotide sequence: TGTGCCAGCAGTCCTTACAGGGGGCAAGAGACCCAGTACTTC. Amino acid sequence: CASSPYRGQETQYF.

In this sample, this clonotype turned up many times. The genes are TRBV6-1 and TRBJ2-7; TRBD1 matches at 9 bases. Germline lookup yields CDR1 MNHNS and CDR2 SASEGT. The J segment lost 3 bases and the V segment lost 2 bases, leaving 5 bases of the junction unmatched. The CDR3 consists of 15 residues. The DNA of the CDR3 is TGTGCCAGCAGTGAACGGGACAGGGAAGTCTACGAGCAGTACTTC. Translated: CASSERDREVYEQYF.

This clonotype was counted ten times or more. The V call is TRBV6-1, the J call TRBJ2-7, with no clear D. From germline, CDR1 is MNHNS and CDR2 SASEGT. The CDR3 runs 14 residues. Between the trimmed V and J ends, which lost 1 base and 0 bases, there was a span of 7 bases. The CDR3 bases are TGTGCCAGCAGTGAAGGTCTAAACTCCTACGAGCAGTACTTC. Residues: CASSEGLNSYEQYF.

This clonotype was detected only a few times. The chain carries TRBV27 and TRBJ2-1; 9 bases are a match to TRBD1. The CDR3 contains 13 residues. V gave up 8 bases and J gave up 8 bases; unmatched junction bases: 7. Germline CDR1 is MNHEY and CDR2 is SMNVEV (reference sequence). CDR3 residues: CASGGQGGDEQFF. CDR3 sequence (DNA): TGTGCCAGCGGGGGACAGGGAGGTGATGAGCAGTTCTTC.

This clonotype has only a few counts. CDR3 sequence: CASSRGQGGDEQFF. CDR3 nucleotide sequence: TGTGCCAGCAGTAGAGGTCAGGGTGGGGATGAGCAGTTCTTC. The chain has TRBV27 and TRBJ2-1, with D possibly TRBD1 on 5 matching bases. There are 14 residues in the CDR3. The germline V and J ends were trimmed by 5 bases and 8 bases, with 16 bases remaining between them. The germline V gene has CDR1 MNHEY and CDR2 SMNVEV (reference sequence).

The chain couples TRBV14 to TRBJ2-6; 10 nucleotides align to TRBD1. CDR3 length: 19 residues. Trimming took 0 bases from V and 4 from J; bases not matched to a gene: 9. Germline V gene lookup returns CDR1 SGHDN and CDR2 FVKESK. CDR3 loop: CASSQDEWDRGYGANVLTF. The CDR3 nucleotides are TGTGCCAGCAGCCAAGACGAGTGGGACAGGGGTTACGGGGCCAACGTCCTGACTTTC.

The chain recombines TRBV19 with TRBJ1-5; TRBD1 matches at 9 bases. After removal of 4 bases from V and 4 bases from J, the junction contained 5 bases not matched to a gene. Germline values: CDR1 LNHDA, CDR2 SQIVND (reference sequence). CDR3 length: 15 amino acids. CDR3 sequence (DNA): TGTGCCAGTAGTACCACCGACAGGGGGAATCAGCCCCAGCATTTT. Translating it yields CASSTTDRGNQPQHF.

The table lists this clonotype with many counts. V usage is TRBV12-5 and J usage is TRBJ2-3; no firm D call. V was clipped by 9 bases and J by 4 bases, with 14 bases between them. This CDR3 has 13 residues. The germline V gene has CDR1 LGHNT and CDR2 FRNRAP. The CDR3 DNA reads TGTGCTAGCCAATCTCGCCTGGCAGATACGCAGTATTTT. Translated: CASQSRLADTQYF.

Regarding this clonotype: One end of the junction does not line up with germline, which may come from a read error. The rearrangement links TRBV7-7 to TRBJ2-7; 7 positions match TRBD1. The germline CDR1 and CDR2 sequences are SSHAT and FNYEAQ (reference sequence). This CDR3 region has 13 residues. The CDR3 loop reads CASRGGQARGQYF. The CDR3 nucleotides read TGTGCTAGCAGGGGTGGACAGGCAAGGGGGCAGTACTTC.

This clonotype was picked up many times. The rearrangement uses TRBV7-2 and TRBJ2-5; D remains unclear. The CDR3 has 13 residues. Germline CDR1 SGHTA, CDR2 FQGNSA. V gave up 4 bases and J gave up 2 bases, with 8 bases separating them. As DNA, the CDR3 is TGTGCCAGCAGCTCCTATTTACAAGAGACCCAGTACTTC. Encoded protein: CASSSYLQETQYF.

There are many counts of this clonotype. J is TRBJ1-1 and V is TRBV3-1; a weak D match, TRBD1 (6 bases). From germline, CDR1 is LGHDT and CDR2 YNNKEL (reference sequence). This CDR3 has 13 residues. The V end lost 1 base, the J end lost 7 bases, and 10 bases lay between the germline ends. The CDR3: CASSQGGLDEAFF. The CDR3 nucleotides read TGTGCCAGCAGCCAAGGGGGGCTCGATGAAGCTTTCTTT.

This clonotype occurred a few times. The chain has TRBV20-1 and TRBJ2-3, with a weak D call TRBD2 (6 bases). Per the germline V gene, CDR1 is DFQATT and CDR2 is SNEGSKA (reference sequence). The CDR3 loop spans 13 amino acids. V shed 5 bases and J shed 2 bases, with 11 bases lying between them. The CDR3 nucleotides are TGCAGTGCTTGGAGGCGGGACACAGATACGCAGTATTTT. Its translation is CSAWRRDTDTQYF.

This clonotype was observed at least ten times. The chain is built from TRBV5-1 and TRBJ2-2, with D unresolved. This CDR3 region has 13 residues. Trimming took off 3 bases at V and 6 bases at J, with 9 bases between the two ends. Per the germline V gene, CDR1 is SGHRS and CDR2 is YFSETQ. In nucleotides, the CDR3 is TGCGCCAGCAGCTATACCGATGCCGGGGAGCTGTTTTTT. Translated: CASSYTDAGELFF.

The chain uses TRBV5-1 and TRBJ2-3; TRBD2 agrees at 8 bases. Trimming at V came to 3 bases and at J to 0 bases, leaving 3 bases not matched to a gene. Germline values: CDR1 SGHRS, CDR2 YFSETQ. This CDR3 region has 15 residues. This chain's CDR3 is CASSWLAGSTDTQYF. The CDR3 coding sequence is TGCGCCAGCAGCTGGCTAGCGGGCAGCACAGATACGCAGTATTTT.

This clonotype has at least ten counts. The V call is TRBV28, the J call TRBJ2-4; D call uncertain. V lost 3 bases and J 7 bases, leaving 10 bases between the germline ends. Germline values: CDR1 MDHEN, CDR2 SYDVKM. This CDR3 is built from 13 residues. The CDR3 loop reads CASSFGDGNIQYF. The CDR3 DNA is TGTGCCAGCAGTTTTGGGGATGGGAACATTCAGTACTTC.

At least ten counts were recorded for this clonotype. This chain links TRBV6-1 with TRBJ2-3; no definite D call. The CDR3 is 13 amino acids. Germline V gene sequence: CDR1 MNHNS, CDR2 SASEGT. Between the trimmed V and J ends, which lost 4 bases and 6 bases, there was a span of 11 bases. CDR3 sequence: CASSGRMLDTQYF. CDR3 nucleotides: TGTGCCAGCAGTGGAAGGATGCTGGATACGCAGTATTTT.

This clonotype was found a few times. The chain couples TRBV7-2 to TRBJ2-3; 12 bases agree with TRBD2. CDR1 is SGHTA, CDR2 FQGNSA, per germline. V lost 1 base, J lost 5 bases, and 4 bases stayed unmatched. The CDR3 sequence is 16 residues long. CDR3 protein: CASSLVETSGRDTQYF. For the CDR3, the DNA is TGTGCCAGCAGCTTAGTTGAGACTAGCGGGAGAGATACGCAGTATTTT.

The table lists this clonotype with many counts. The chain is built from TRBV3-1 and TRBJ2-7; no clear D. V was shortened by 2 bases and J by 5 bases, with 10 bases between the two germline ends. CDR1 is LGHDT and CDR2 is YNNKEL in the germline V gene (reference sequence). The CDR3 length is 13 residues. CDR3 bases: TGTGCCAGCAGCCAAAAAGAGTGGAACGAGCAGTACTTC. It encodes CASSQKEWNEQYF.

This clonotype has ten or more counts. V is TRBV7-9 and J is TRBJ2-3; D remains unclear. Germline assignment: CDR1 SEHNR and CDR2 FQNEAQ (reference sequence). The CDR3 is made up of 15 amino acids. The V end was cut by 1 base, the J end by 2 bases, with 10 bases between. CDR3 in amino acids: CASSLDRHHTDTQYF. CDR3 nucleotide sequence: TGTGCCAGCAGCTTAGATAGGCATCACACAGATACGCAGTATTTT. Looking up the rest from reference TRBV7-9 and TRBJ2-3 gives the full variable domain: DTGVSQNPRHKITKRGQNVTFRCDPISEHNRLYWYRQTLGQGPEFLTYFQNEAQLEKSRLLSDRFSAERPKGSFSTLEIQRTEQGDSAMYLCASSLDRHHTDTQYFGPGTRLTVL.

V and J are TRBV20-1 and TRBJ2-3; weak D call: TRBD2 (7 bases). Germline V CDR1 and CDR2: DFQATT, SNEGSKA (reference sequence). V was cut by 3 bases and J by 4 bases, with 17 bases left in between. This CDR3 has 15 amino acids. CDR3 in amino acids: CSASALREGADTQYF. CDR3 nucleotides: TGCAGTGCTAGTGCCCTAAGGGAGGGGGCAGATACGCAGTATTTT.

This clonotype was observed many times. The chain joins TRBV27 to TRBJ2-5, with D possibly being TRBD1 or TRBD2 (6 bases each). The CDR3 consists of 14 residues. Germline lookup yields CDR1 MNHEY and CDR2 SMNVEV (reference sequence). V was cut by 3 bases and J by 2 bases, with 10 bases left in between. CDR3 in amino acids: CASSFSGAQETQYF. In DNA form, the CDR3 reads TGTGCCAGCAGTTTTTCGGGGGCACAAGAGACCCAGTACTTC.

Many counts were recorded for this clonotype. The J gene is TRBJ2-7, the V gene TRBV5-1; 8 positions agree with TRBD2. Germline values: CDR1 SGHRS, CDR2 YFSETQ. Trimming removed 5 bases from V and 3 bases from J; junction bases left unmatched: 7. There are 14 residues in the CDR3. The CDR3 is CASSITSGNYEQYF. Here the CDR3 DNA reads TGCGCCAGCAGTATAACTAGCGGAAACTACGAGCAGTACTTC.

This clonotype was found many times. An end of the junction does not agree with germline; a read error may underlie this. This chain joins TRBV28 and TRBJ1-1; D gene uncertain. The CDR3 runs to 13 residues. Germline values: CDR1 MDHEN, CDR2 SYDVKM. CDR3 DNA sequence: TGTGCCAGCAGCTTATGGGGGAACACTGAAGCTTTCTTT. Protein: CASSLWGNTEAFF.

This clonotype was picked up many times. The chain carries TRBV20-1 and TRBJ2-1, with D perhaps matching TRBD1 (6 bases). Germline V gives CDR1 DFQATT, CDR2 SNEGSKA (reference sequence). This CDR3 is 13 amino acids long. V was pared by 4 bases and J by 9 bases, with 16 bases between. The CDR3 coding sequence is TGCAGTGCTAAGGGGGAGAAGTGGATTGAGCAGTTCTTC. This translates into CSAKGEKWIEQFF.

The V and J genes are TRBV6-1 and TRBJ1-1; 10 bases align to TRBD1. This CDR3 region has 13 residues. Germline trimming cut 7 bases from V and 10 bases from J; bases unmatched to any gene: 9. In germline, CDR1 is MNHNS, CDR2 SASEGT. DNA of the CDR3: TGTGCCAGCAACTACGACAGGGGGCTCCCAGCTTTCTTT. This encodes CASNYDRGLPAFF.

This clonotype was observed a handful of times. This chain uses TRBV14 with TRBJ1-1; TRBD1 might be the D (6 bases). Trimming left V 1 base short and J 2 bases short, with 11 bases between. This CDR3 is built from 15 residues. Germline CDR1 is SGHDN and CDR2 is FVKESK. The CDR3 DNA is TGTGCCAGCAGCCAAGGGAGGACAGAAAACACTGAAGCTTTCTTT. Amino acid sequence: CASSQGRTENTEAFF. Looking up the rest from reference TRBV14 and TRBJ1-1 gives the full variable domain: EAGVTQFPSHSVIEKGQTVTLRCDPISGHDNLYWYRRVMGKEIKFLLHFVKESKQDESGMPNNRFLAERTGGTYSTLKVQPAELEDSGVYFCASSQGRTENTEAFFGQGTRLTVV.

This clonotype was picked up many times. V and J are TRBV2 and TRBJ2-7, with D perhaps matching TRBD1 (6 bases). V was clipped by 4 bases and J by 8 bases, with 15 bases between them. The CDR3 runs 13 residues. From germline, CDR1 is SNHLY and CDR2 FYNNEI. CDR3 nucleotide sequence: TGTGCCAGCAGTGGGGGGCCCAGGGTGCAGCAGTACTTC. It specifies CASSGGPRVQQYF.

This clonotype appeared many times. V gene TRBV19 combines with J gene TRBJ2-2; 11 nucleotides match TRBD2. V shed 8 bases and J 3 bases; nucleotides not matched to a gene: 2. The CDR3 has 14 amino acids. Germline V gene sequence: CDR1 LNHDA, CDR2 SQIVND (reference sequence). The CDR3 region is CASVAGGHTGELFF. As DNA, the CDR3 is TGTGCCAGTGTAGCGGGAGGGCACACCGGGGAGCTGTTTTTT.

The chain combines TRBV5-1 with TRBJ1-3; D remains unclear. CDR3 length equals 16 residues. V was shortened by 0 bases and J by 0 bases, with 10 bases between the two germline ends. Per germline, CDR1 SGHRS and CDR2 YFSETQ. This CDR3 is CASSLGTRSSGNTIYF. CDR3 sequence (DNA): TGCGCCAGCAGCTTGGGTACACGGAGCTCTGGAAACACCATATATTTT.

Worth noting for this clonotype: A clone one base away is much larger, so this may be a read error. The chain combines TRBV15 with TRBJ1-1; 7 bases agree with TRBD1. The germline V gene encodes CDR1 LNHNV and CDR2 YYDKDF (reference sequence). The CDR3 covers 15 residues. The CDR3 region is CATSRAGQEGTEASF. In DNA, the CDR3 is TGTGCCACCAGCAGAGCAGGACAGGAGGGCACTGAAGCTTCCTTT. The full variable domain, rest sourced from reference TRBV15 and TRBJ1-1, is DAMVIQNPRYQVTQFGKPVTLSCSQTLNHNVMYWYQQKSSQAPKLLFHYYDKDFNNEADTPDNFQSRRPNTSFCFLDIRSPGLGDTAMYLCATSRAGQEGTEASFGQGTRLTVV.